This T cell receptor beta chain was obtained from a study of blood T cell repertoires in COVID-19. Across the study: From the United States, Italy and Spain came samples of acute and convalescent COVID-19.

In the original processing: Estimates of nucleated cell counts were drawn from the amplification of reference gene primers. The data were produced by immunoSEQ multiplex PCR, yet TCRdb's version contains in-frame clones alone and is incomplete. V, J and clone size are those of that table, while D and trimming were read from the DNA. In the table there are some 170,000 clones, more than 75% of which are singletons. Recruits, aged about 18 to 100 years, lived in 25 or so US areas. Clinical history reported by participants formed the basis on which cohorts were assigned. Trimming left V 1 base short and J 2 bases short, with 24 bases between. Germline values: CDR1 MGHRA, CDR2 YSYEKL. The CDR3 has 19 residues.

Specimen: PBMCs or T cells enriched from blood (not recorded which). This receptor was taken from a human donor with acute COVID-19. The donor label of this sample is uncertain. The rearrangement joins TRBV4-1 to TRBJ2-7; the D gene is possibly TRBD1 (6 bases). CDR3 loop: CASSQGSSGFGKGAYEQYF. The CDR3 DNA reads TGCGCCAGCAGCCAAGGATCTTCAGGTTTTGGTAAGGGGGCCTACGAGCAGTACTTC.